The 31 T cell receptor beta chains below all came from one sample that was sequenced in a study of regulatory T cells in long-lasting Graves disease. The time point here: newly diagnosed GD, antithyroid drugs for less than 3 months. RNA extracted from PBMCs served as the sequencing template. Library construction for TCR beta used iRepertoire HTBI primers and Arm-PCR of CDR3 regions. Via MiXCR, TCRdb re-called the multiplex PCR reads, giving one row per CDR3 protein. The profile covers over 350,000 distinct CDR3 sequences, with approximately 15% appearing a single time and approximately 8% taken by the ten largest. These same data were also listed under a study on T cells in Graves' hyperthyroidism and ophthalmopathy.

The source was peripheral blood mononuclear cells (PBMCs), collected at new diagnosis, from a patient treated with antithyroid drugs. All receptors come from a woman in her thirties or forties with Graves disease.

This clonotype was picked up many times. The chain's CDR3 is CASTNEGRVGEQYF. The CDR3 region has the DNA TGTGCCAGCACCAACGAAGGGCGTGTGGGCGAGCAGTACTTC. The chain links TRBV7-9 to TRBJ2-7; D is unresolved. Germline CDR1 and CDR2: SEHNR and FQNEAQ (reference sequence). This CDR3 is built from 14 residues. Trimming took 7 bases from V and 6 from J, leaving 19 bases between them.

This clonotype was observed at least ten times. This rearrangement joins TRBV10-3 to TRBJ1-1, with D unclear. This CDR3 spans 15 amino acids. The ends were cut back, 3 bases at V and 1 base at J, with 12 bases in the middle. Germline lookup yields CDR1 ENHRY and CDR2 SYGVKD. For the CDR3, the DNA is TGTGCCATCAGTGATAGGAGATTATCGAACACTGAAGCTTTCTTT. Amino acid sequence: CAISDRRLSNTEAFF.

This clonotype was detected many times. J is TRBJ2-7 and V is TRBV7-6, with TRBD2 matching over 10 bases. Germline V gene data show CDR1 as SGHVS and CDR2 as FNYEAQ. CDR3 length equals 15 residues. V shed 3 bases and J 7 bases; nucleotides not matched to a gene: 9. CDR3 residues: CASSLRTGTSAEQYF. The CDR3 DNA follows: TGTGCCAGCAGCTTGCGAACCGGGACTAGCGCAGAGCAGTACTTC. Full variable domain (remainder filled in from reference TRBV7-6 and TRBJ2-7): GAGVSQSPRYKVTKRGQDVALRCDPISGHVSLYWYRQALGQGPEFLTYFNYEAQQDKSGLPNDRFSAERPEGSISTLTIQRTEQRDSAMYRCASSLRTGTSAEQYFGPGTRLTVT.

The table lists this clonotype with many counts. The chain is built from TRBV7-2 and TRBJ2-7; 12 bases agree with TRBD2. In germline, CDR1 is SGHTA, CDR2 FQGNSA. This CDR3 is built from 16 residues. Trimming cost V 5 bases and J 4 bases; bases outside gene matches: 9. The CDR3 reads CASSILAGGPVYEQYF. Written as DNA, the CDR3 is TGTGCCAGCAGCATTCTAGCGGGAGGGCCAGTGTACGAGCAGTACTTC.

The chain links TRBV6-1 to TRBJ2-7, with 11 positions matching TRBD2. The germline gives CDR1 MNHNS, CDR2 SASEGT. The ends lost 5 bases at V and 6 bases at J; junction bases unmatched: 9. This CDR3 region has 15 residues. DNA of the CDR3: TGTGCCAGCAGTAAACTAGCGGGAGTCTCAGCCGAGCAGTACTTC. Its translation is CASSKLAGVSAEQYF.

There are many counts of this clonotype. In DNA form, the CDR3 reads TGTGCCAGCAGCCAGGGACTAGCGGGAGTAGATACGCAGTATTTT. It translates to CASSQGLAGVDTQYF. The chain combines TRBV7-3 with TRBJ2-3; 14 nucleotides line up with TRBD2. The germline V gene has CDR1 SGHTA and CDR2 FQGTGA. This CDR3 is built from 15 residues. V shed 5 bases, J shed 5 bases, and the junction held 3 bases outside the gene matches.

The CDR3 here is CASSIPVGLASTGELFF. The CDR3 region has the DNA TGTGCCAGCAGCATCCCGGTGGGACTAGCGAGCACCGGGGAGCTGTTTTTT. This chain joins TRBV28 and TRBJ2-2, with 10 nucleotides matching TRBD2. This CDR3 region has 17 residues. The germline CDR1 and CDR2 sequences are MDHEN and SYDVKM. Losses at the gene ends were 6 bases for V and 4 bases for J; bases not matched to a gene: 11. The full variable domain, with the rest looked up from reference TRBV28 and TRBJ2-2, is DVKVTQSSRYLVKRTGEKVFLECVQDMDHENMFWYRQDPGLGLRLIYFSYDVKMKEKGDIPEGYSVSREKKERFSLILESASTNQTSMYLCASSIPVGLASTGELFFGEGSRLTVL.

This clonotype occurred many times. The gene calls are TRBV20-1 and TRBJ2-5; 7 bases agree with TRBD1. CDR1 and CDR2 (germline): DFQATT, SNEGSKA (reference sequence). This CDR3 has 15 amino acids. V was pared by 0 bases and J by 4 bases, with 8 bases of the junction left unmatched. The CDR3 here is CSARETQGDLETQYF. The CDR3 DNA follows: TGCAGTGCTAGAGAGACCCAGGGGGATCTAGAGACCCAGTACTTC.

This clonotype was detected ten times or more. The V and J genes are TRBV27 and TRBJ2-7; D gene unclear. Trimming removed 9 bases from V and 5 bases from J, with 26 bases in between. The length of the CDR3 is 16 residues. Germline V gene lookup returns CDR1 MNHEY and CDR2 SMNVEV (reference sequence). CDR3 residues: CARVCRRKGTADEQYF. The CDR3 nucleotides read TGTGCCAGGGTGTGCAGGAGAAAGGGAACTGCGGACGAGCAGTACTTC.

This clonotype was observed many times. This chain connects TRBV20-1 to TRBJ2-5; 9 bases are a match to TRBD2. Trimming took 2 bases from V and 5 from J; bases not matched to a gene: 6. The CDR3 is made up of 14 amino acids. Germline lookup yields CDR1 DFQATT and CDR2 SNEGSKA (reference sequence). The CDR3 reads CSARTGTSSETQYF. Here the CDR3 DNA reads TGCAGTGCTAGAACCGGGACTAGCAGTGAGACCCAGTACTTC.

This clonotype was seen many times. This chain joins TRBV5-4 and TRBJ2-7, with D possibly TRBD1 on 6 matching bases. The germline gives CDR1 SGHNT, CDR2 YYREEE (reference sequence). V was trimmed by 3 bases and J by 2 bases, leaving 18 bases between them. The CDR3 runs to 16 residues. The DNA for the CDR3 is TGTGCCAGCAGCTACGACGCAACAGGGACCGCCTACGAGCAGTACTTC. Translated, it gives CASSYDATGTAYEQYF.

This clonotype was seen repeatedly, ten times or more. The chain couples TRBV2 to TRBJ2-5, with 7 bases identical to TRBD2. This CDR3 is built from 16 residues. V shed 3 bases, J shed 5 bases, and the junction held 12 bases outside the gene matches. Germline-derived CDR1 and CDR2 are SNHLY and FYNNEI. The CDR3 bases are TGTGCCAGCAGTGAGTCCCTCGGGGCGGGAGTTGAGACCCAGTACTTC. This encodes CASSESLGAGVETQYF.

This clonotype was seen at least ten times. This chain links TRBV28 with TRBJ1-5, with a possible D match to TRBD1 (5 bases). The CDR3 runs 13 residues. Trimming took 10 bases from V and 7 from J, leaving 17 bases between them. Germline V gives CDR1 MDHEN, CDR2 SYDVKM. The CDR3 DNA is TGTGCCACCTCAATGTTGGGGACCCAGCCCCAGCATTTT. Translation gives CATSMLGTQPQHF. Combining the CDR3 with reference TRBV28 and TRBJ1-5 gives the whole variable domain DVKVTQSSRYLVKRTGEKVFLECVQDMDHENMFWYRQDPGLGLRLIYFSYDVKMKEKGDIPEGYSVSREKKERFSLILESASTNQTSMYLCATSMLGTQPQHFGDGTRLSIL.

V usage is TRBV24-1 and J usage is TRBJ2-1; D gene uncertain. The CDR3 sequence is 16 residues long. Trimming pared 4 bases from V and 8 bases from J, leaving 20 bases between. Germline lookup yields CDR1 KGHDR and CDR2 SFDVKD. Written as DNA, the CDR3 is TGTGCCACCAGTGACACTCCTAGTTCCGGGTCCGATGAGCAGTTCTTC. It is translated as CATSDTPSSGSDEQFF.

This clonotype was detected many times. This chain links TRBV27 with TRBJ2-1; no firm D call. The length of the CDR3 is 14 residues. Trimming removed 5 bases at V and 10 bases at J, with 18 bases between. The germline V gene has CDR1 MNHEY and CDR2 SMNVEV (reference sequence). The DNA of the CDR3 is TGTGCCAGCAGTCTCAACCTAGACTCACTAGAGCAGTTCTTC. It yields the protein CASSLNLDSLEQFF.

This clonotype was observed many times. The chain combines TRBV27 with TRBJ2-3; a possible D gene is TRBD2 (6 bases). Trimming pared 1 base from V and 0 bases from J, leaving 8 bases between. The CDR3 spans 15 residues. Germline V gene sequence: CDR1 MNHEY, CDR2 SMNVEV (reference sequence). CDR3 bases: TGTGCCAGCAGTTTATGGGAGGACAGCACAGATACGCAGTATTTT. It specifies CASSLWEDSTDTQYF.

This clonotype was counted at least ten times. This rearrangement joins TRBV3-1 to TRBJ2-3, with a tentative D call TRBD2 (6 bases). This CDR3 region has 16 residues. Trimming shortened V by 6 bases and J by 0 bases, and 16 bases separated the two germline ends. Germline V gene data show CDR1 as LGHDT and CDR2 as YNNKEL (reference sequence). Here the CDR3 reads CASSDGASESTDTQYF. The CDR3, as DNA: TGTGCCAGCAGTGACGGGGCTAGCGAAAGCACAGATACGCAGTATTTT.

Many counts were recorded for this clonotype. J is TRBJ1-4 and V is TRBV28; D is unresolved. Germline V lookup: CDR1 MDHEN, CDR2 SYDVKM. Trimming stripped 6 bases from V and 0 bases from J, with 8 bases between. This CDR3 has 14 amino acids. The CDR3 bases are TGTGCCAGCAGGACTGTTGCAACTAATGAAAAACTGTTTTTT. Translating gives CASRTVATNEKLFF.

The J gene is TRBJ2-2, the V gene TRBV6-2 or TRBV6-3; TRBD2 matches at 8 bases. This CDR3 is 14 amino acids long. Trimming cost V 6 bases and J 13 bases; bases outside gene matches: 13. Germline loops: CDR1 MNHEY, CDR2 SVGEGT. Here the CDR3 DNA reads TGTGCCAGCAGCCGGACTAGCCGAAGCGGGTGGCTGTTTTTT. Residues: CASSRTSRSGWLFF.

Only a few counts were recorded for this clonotype. The chain is built from TRBV5-1 and TRBJ2-5, with 8 bases aligning to TRBD2. The CDR3 contains 15 residues. Trimming cost V 2 bases and J 2 bases; bases outside gene matches: 5. Germline loops: CDR1 SGHRS, CDR2 YFSETQ. Written as DNA, the CDR3 is TGCGCCAGCAGCTTTAGCGGGACCGTTCAAGAGACCCAGTACTTC. It is translated as CASSFSGTVQETQYF.

This clonotype was seen only a few times. CDR3: CASGASGYEQYF. Written as DNA, the CDR3 is TGTGCCAGCGGAGCGAGCGGCTACGAGCAGTACTTC. The gene calls are TRBV9 and TRBJ2-7; perhaps TRBD2 as D (5 bases). Trimming took off 7 bases at V and 3 bases at J, with 11 bases between the two ends. The CDR3 spans 12 residues. Per germline, CDR1 SGDLS and CDR2 YYNGEE.

This clonotype was recorded a few times. A much larger clone differs from this one at a single base, so this may be a read error. J is TRBJ2-2 and V is TRBV15; D remains unclear. The germline V and J ends were trimmed by 5 bases and 4 bases, with 2 bases remaining between them. The length of the CDR3 is 11 residues. Germline assignment: CDR1 LNHNV and CDR2 YYDKDF (reference sequence). CDR3 sequence (DNA): TGTGCCACCAGCGGCACCGGGGAGCTGTTTTTT. It translates to CATSGTGELFF.

Notes on this clonotype: The junction differs from germline at one of its ends, possibly a read error. J is TRBJ2-7 and V is TRBV5-1; D is unresolved. The CDR3 runs to 15 residues. The germline CDR1 and CDR2 sequences are SGHRS and YFSETQ. The CDR3 region is CAGSLGQSHLDEQYF. CDR3 nucleotides: TGCGCCGGCAGCTTAGGCCAGAGCCACCTCGACGAGCAGTACTTC.

This chain links TRBV19 with TRBJ2-1; TRBD2 matches at 7 bases. The CDR3 has 14 amino acids. Germline V CDR1 and CDR2: LNHDA, SQIVND (reference sequence). J gave up 5 bases and V 10 bases, and 11 bases lay outside the gene matches. The DNA for the CDR3 is TGTGCCACCTCTCCATCCGGACTAGACAATGAGCAGTTCTTC. It encodes CATSPSGLDNEQFF.

This clonotype has just a few counts. The chain links TRBV16 to TRBJ2-1; 8 nucleotides line up with TRBD2. V lost 4 bases and J lost 4; bases outside the gene matches: 9. Germline V gives CDR1 KGHSY, CDR2 FQNENV. The CDR3 is 16 amino acids. The CDR3 sequence: CASSPNTGGPYNEQFF. The CDR3 coding sequence is TGTGCCAGCAGCCCAAATACGGGAGGGCCGTACAATGAGCAGTTCTTC.

This clonotype showed up many times. The rearrangement joins TRBV6-1 to TRBJ1-6; TRBD1 matches 7 bases. Germline V gene sequence: CDR1 MNHNS, CDR2 SASEGT. Trimming took 1 base from V and 4 from J; bases not matched to a gene: 4. This CDR3 contains 16 residues. Written as DNA, the CDR3 is TGTGCCAGCAGTGAAGGAGGGGGCAGGTATAATTCACCCCTCCACTTT. This gives the protein CASSEGGGRYNSPLHF.

V usage is TRBV5-5 and J usage is TRBJ2-3; maybe TRBD2 (5 bases). This CDR3 is 16 amino acids long. Germline CDR1 is SGHKS and CDR2 is YYEKEE (reference sequence). With 4 bases removed from V and 0 bases from J, the gap between germline ends came to 15 bases. This CDR3 reads CASSQEGGLSTDTQYF. Written as DNA, the CDR3 is TGTGCCAGCAGCCAAGAAGGCGGGCTCAGCACAGATACGCAGTATTTT.

This clonotype was seen ten or more times. CDR3 in DNA: TGTGCCAGCAGCGTAGGTGGGGGCTCAGGCCAAGAGACCCAGTACTTC. Translating it yields CASSVGGGSGQETQYF. The chain carries TRBV9 and TRBJ2-5, with TRBD1 as a possible D gene (6 bases). Trimming removed 0 bases from V and 1 base from J, with 13 bases in between. Germline V gives CDR1 SGDLS, CDR2 YYNGEE. The CDR3 length is 16 residues.

The table lists this clonotype with many counts. The gene calls are TRBV12-3 or TRBV12-4 and TRBJ2-5; TRBD2 agrees at 12 bases. J was trimmed by 2 bases and V by 4 bases; bases with no gene match: 5. The CDR3 has 16 residues. DNA for the CDR3: TGTGCCAGCAGTTCCGGACTAGCGGGACTGCAAGAGACCCAGTACTTC. Translated: CASSSGLAGLQETQYF.

This clonotype has ten or more counts. The rearrangement links TRBV11-2 to TRBJ2-7, with D perhaps assigned TRBD1 or TRBD2 (5 bases each). Looked up from germline, CDR1 is SGHAT and CDR2 is FQNNGV. This CDR3 spans 12 amino acids. The V gene lost 8 bases and the J gene lost 2 bases, with 10 bases spanning the gap. Written as DNA, the CDR3 is TGTGCCAGCGGGGGACCAACCTACGAGCAGTACTTC. It codes for CASGGPTYEQYF.

In nucleotides, the CDR3 is TGTGCCAGCAGTTCCGGATTTACTATAGGAGGTAATGAGCAGTTCTTC. Translating it yields CASSSGFTIGGNEQFF. This chain links TRBV6-2 or TRBV6-3 with TRBJ2-5; D may be TRBD2 (5 bases). Matching the DNA end better, TRBJ2-1 makes the J call doubtful. Looked up from germline, CDR1 is MNHEY and CDR2 is SVGEGT. The CDR3 has 16 residues.